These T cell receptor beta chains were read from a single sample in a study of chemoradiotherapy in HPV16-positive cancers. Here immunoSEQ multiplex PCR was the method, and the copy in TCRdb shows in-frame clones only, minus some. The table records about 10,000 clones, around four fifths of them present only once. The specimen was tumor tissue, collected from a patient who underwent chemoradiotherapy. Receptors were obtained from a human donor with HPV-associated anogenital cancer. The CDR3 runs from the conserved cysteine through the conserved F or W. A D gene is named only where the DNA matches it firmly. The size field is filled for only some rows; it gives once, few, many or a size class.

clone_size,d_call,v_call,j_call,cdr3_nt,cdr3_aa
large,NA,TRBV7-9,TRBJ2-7,TGTGCCAGCAGCTTACCCGGCGGGGCCTACGAGCAGTACTTC,CASSLPGGAYEQYF
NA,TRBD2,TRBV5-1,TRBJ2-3,TGCGCCAGCAGCTTATCCTTAGCGGGAGCAGATACGCAGTATTTT,CASSLSLAGADTQYF
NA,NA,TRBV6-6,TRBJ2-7,TGTGCCAGCGAACGACCCGGGAGCTCCTACGAGCAGTACTTC,CASERPGSSYEQYF
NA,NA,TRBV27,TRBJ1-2,TGTGCCAGCAGCCCCCGGCAGACTTATGGCTACACCTTC,CASSPRQTYGYTF
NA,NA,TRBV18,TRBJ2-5,TGTGCCAGCTCCCCAACGGGAGGGGGCTTGGAGACCCAGTACTTC,CASSPTGGGLETQYF
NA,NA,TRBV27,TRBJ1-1,TGTGCCAGCAGTTTATCACAGAGTTCGATTGAAGCTTTCTTT,CASSLSQSSIEAFF
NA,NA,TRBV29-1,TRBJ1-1,TGCAGCTCACTTTCCACGGTGGGGACTGAAGCTTTCTTT,CSSLSTVGTEAFF
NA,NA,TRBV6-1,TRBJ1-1,TGTGCCAGCAGTCAAGGGCGGAACACTGAAGCTTTCTTT,CASSQGRNTEAFF
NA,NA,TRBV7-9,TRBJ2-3,TGTGCCAGCAGTCCAGGGGGGGGAGGCACAGATACGCAGTATTTT,CASSPGGGGTDTQYF
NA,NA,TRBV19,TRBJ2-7,TGTGCCAGTAGTATACTGGGGGCAAGGTACGAGCAGTACTTC,CASSILGARYEQYF
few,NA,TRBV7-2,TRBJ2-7,TGTGCCAGCAGCTCCGGAAGCTACCACGAGCAGTACTTC,CASSSGSYHEQYF
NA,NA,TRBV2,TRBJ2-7,TGTGCCAGCAGTGAATTCGCCAGCCTGGAAGTCTACGAGCAGTACTTC,CASSEFASLEVYEQYF